One and the same sample provided the 22 T cell receptor beta chains below, sequenced in a study of T-cell reconstitution after alpha-beta-depleted transplantation in children. The authors prepared the TCRbeta library with unique molecular identifiers. From the PCR reads, TCRdb called clonotypes with MiXCR, one entry per CDR3 protein. The table includes some 450,000 distinct CDR3 sequences, over 40% detected once. This sample comprised PBMCs, obtained before TCRalphabeta/CD19-depleted stem cell transplant. The source is a girl under 10 years old with aplastic anemia, due to receive a stem cell transplant.

This clonotype appeared a few times. The CDR3 DNA reads as TGTGCCAGTAGTATGACAGGGGTTCGGGGTGAGCAGTTCTTC. Residues: CASSMTGVRGEQFF. This rearrangement joins TRBV19 to TRBJ2-1, with 8 bases identical to TRBD1. From germline, CDR1 is LNHDA and CDR2 SQIVND (reference sequence). Trimming cost V 3 bases and J 9 bases; bases outside gene matches: 7. There are 14 residues in the CDR3.

This sequence joins TRBV5-8 and TRBJ1-6; a possible D gene is TRBD1 (6 bases). Germline loops: CDR1 SGHTS, CDR2 YDEGEE. The CDR3 is 15 amino acids. V dropped 3 bases and J dropped 6 bases, with 13 bases sitting between them. CDR3 in DNA: TGTGCCAGCAGCTCGAGGGGGGACTTTAATTCACCCCTCCACTTT. It translates to CASSSRGDFNSPLHF.

This clonotype appeared many times. The chain carries TRBV7-9 and TRBJ2-5; D gene uncertain. Trimming pared 1 base from V and 2 bases from J, leaving 5 bases between. Germline V gene sequence: CDR1 SEHNR, CDR2 FQNEAQ (reference sequence). The CDR3 has 13 residues. In DNA, the CDR3 is TGTGCCAGCAGCTTAGTGGGTCAAGAGACCCAGTACTTC. Protein product: CASSLVGQETQYF. Variable domain in full (rest from reference TRBV7-9 and TRBJ2-5): DTGVSQNPRHKITKRGQNVTFRCDPISEHNRLYWYRQTLGQGPEFLTYFQNEAQLEKSRLLSDRFSAERPKGSFSTLEIQRTEQGDSAMYLCASSLVGQETQYFGPGTRLLVL.

The V gene is TRBV5-1, the J gene TRBJ1-2; maybe TRBD1 (5 bases). The V end was cut by 4 bases, the J end by 5 bases, with 12 bases between. CDR1 SGHRS and CDR2 YFSETQ come from the germline V gene. The CDR3 has 13 amino acids. CDR3 coding DNA: TGCGCCAGCAGCCGCGACAGTCCATATGGCTACACCTTC. Translating it yields CASSRDSPYGYTF.

This clonotype was picked up a small number of times. The rearrangement links TRBV5-5 to TRBJ1-1; 7 bases map to TRBD1. The trim removed 2 bases at V and 4 bases at J, leaving 14 bases unmatched. Germline CDR1 is SGHKS and CDR2 is YYEKEE (reference sequence). The CDR3 spans 17 residues. This CDR3 is CASSFTGQKTPSTEAFF. CDR3 nucleotide sequence: TGTGCCAGCAGCTTTACGGGACAGAAAACACCGAGCACTGAAGCTTTCTTT.

This clonotype was seen more than once but under ten times. CDR3 region: CASSLYTESYNEQFF. For the CDR3, the DNA is TGCGCCAGCAGCTTGTACACTGAAAGTTACAATGAGCAGTTCTTC. The chain links TRBV5-1 to TRBJ2-1; D is undetermined. CDR1 and CDR2 (germline): SGHRS, YFSETQ. CDR3 size: 15 residues. V was cut by 1 base and J by 4 bases, with 12 bases left in between.

The chain uses TRBV28 and TRBJ2-5, with a possible D match to TRBD1 (5 bases). The germline V gene has CDR1 MDHEN and CDR2 SYDVKM. V lost 6 bases to trimming and J lost 7 bases, with 15 bases between them. The CDR3 loop spans 13 amino acids. CDR3 sequence reads: CASSFADQGTQYF. CDR3 bases: TGTGCCAGCAGCTTCGCGGACCAGGGGACCCAGTACTTC.

This clonotype was seen ten or more times. The V gene is TRBV12-3 or TRBV12-4, the J gene TRBJ1-2; 8 bases line up with TRBD1. V lost 4 bases to trimming and J lost 2 bases; unmatched junction nucleotides: 3. This CDR3 comprises 14 residues. CDR3 in amino acids: CASSSGQGNYGYTF. CDR3 in DNA: TGTGCCAGCAGTTCAGGACAGGGAAACTATGGCTACACCTTC.

This clonotype was seen many times. The rearrangement joins TRBV7-2 to TRBJ2-1; 9 bases match TRBD2. This CDR3 is 15 amino acids long. The trim removed 4 bases at V and 7 bases at J, leaving 8 bases unmatched. CDR1 and CDR2 (germline): SGHTA, FQGNSA. The CDR3 reads CASSSLAGVGNEQFF. The CDR3 DNA reads TGTGCCAGCAGCTCTTTAGCGGGAGTGGGGAATGAGCAGTTCTTC.

The chain joins TRBV9 to TRBJ1-5, with no clear D. The CDR3 sequence is 15 residues long. Between the trimmed V and J ends, which lost 4 bases and 4 bases, there was a span of 15 bases. Germline V CDR1 and CDR2: SGDLS, YYNGEE. CDR3 region: CASSLRPRSNQPQHF. CDR3 in DNA: TGTGCCAGCAGCTTACGACCCCGTAGTAATCAGCCCCAGCATTTT.

This clonotype occurred many times. This chain uses TRBV29-1 with TRBJ2-1, with 8 bases lining up with TRBD2. CDR1 SQVTM and CDR2 ANQGSEA come from the germline V gene. The CDR3 covers 14 residues. The CDR3 region has the DNA TGCAGTTATAGTAGAGGGGCCGCGGGAGGTGAGCAGTTCTTC. The encoded protein is CSYSRGAAGGEQFF.

This chain connects TRBV29-1 to TRBJ2-5; 9 bases fit TRBD2. Losses at the gene ends were 2 bases for V and 5 bases for J; bases not matched to a gene: 6. Germline V gene data show CDR1 as SQVTM and CDR2 as ANQGSEA. The CDR3 spans 14 residues. For the CDR3, the DNA is TGCAGCGTTGAATCACGCCTAGCGGGGGAGACCCAGTACTTC. Translation gives CSVESRLAGETQYF.

Only a few counts were recorded for this clonotype. V is TRBV7-2 and J is TRBJ2-3, with D possibly TRBD1 on 5 matching bases. With 5 bases removed from V and 7 bases from J, the gap between germline ends came to 22 bases. The V gene's germline CDR1 is SGHTA and CDR2 FQGNSA. The CDR3 covers 16 residues. CDR3: CASSPRIGDPLNTQYF. CDR3 nucleotides: TGTGCCAGCAGCCCCCGAATAGGGGATCCTCTCAATACGCAGTATTTT.

This clonotype was observed a few times. The genes are TRBV19 and TRBJ2-7; D ambiguous. V was trimmed by 4 bases and J by 6 bases, leaving 13 bases between them. The CDR3 is 13 residues long. Germline values: CDR1 LNHDA, CDR2 SQIVND (reference sequence). The CDR3 sequence: CASSTVNSAEQYF. As DNA, the CDR3 is TGTGCCAGTAGTACCGTCAATTCCGCCGAGCAGTACTTC.

The chain combines TRBV4-2 with TRBJ1-2; TRBD1 is a possible D gene (6 bases). Trimming shortened V by 0 bases and J by 4 bases, and 12 bases separated the two germline ends. The CDR3 sequence is 15 residues long. Germline V gene sequence: CDR1 LGHNA, CDR2 YNFKEQ. Here the CDR3 reads CASSQDSGAPYGYTF. CDR3 DNA: TGTGCCAGCAGCCAAGACTCAGGGGCCCCCTATGGCTACACCTTC.

This clonotype was found a few times. The genes are TRBV6-1 and TRBJ2-5, with D possibly being TRBD2 (7 bases). This CDR3 has 13 residues. Germline CDR1 is MNHNS and CDR2 is SASEGT. Between the trimmed V and J ends, which lost 6 bases and 4 bases, there was a span of 12 bases. CDR3 sequence reads: CASSPAGAETQYF. The CDR3 nucleotides are TGTGCCAGCAGCCCGGCGGGGGCAGAGACCCAGTACTTC.

The chain has TRBV7-3 and TRBJ2-5; the match to TRBD2 covers 8 bases. The CDR3 is made up of 13 amino acids. The germline V gene has CDR1 SGHTA and CDR2 FQGTGA. V trimming: 8 bases; J trimming: 3 bases; junction bases outside the gene matches: 5. The CDR3 bases are TGTGCCAGCCGTAAAGCGGGAGAAGAGACCCAGTACTTC. The encoded protein is CASRKAGEETQYF.

The CDR3 sequence: CASNVGQNEQFF. The CDR3 coding sequence is TGTGCCAGCAACGTAGGGCAAAATGAGCAGTTCTTC. The rearrangement joins TRBV12-3 or TRBV12-4 to TRBJ2-1; D ambiguous. V lost 7 bases and J lost 7, with 11 bases in between. The CDR3 consists of 12 residues.

This clonotype occurred once. J is TRBJ2-7 and V is TRBV12-3 or TRBV12-4; the match to TRBD1 covers 7 bases. This CDR3 region has 16 residues. J lost 2 bases, V lost 6 bases, and 13 bases had no gene match. CDR3 residues: CASSIIQGSRPYEQYF. The CDR3 DNA follows: TGTGCCAGCAGCATTATACAGGGGTCAAGGCCCTACGAGCAGTACTTC.

This clonotype showed up many times. The rearrangement joins TRBV20-1 to TRBJ2-7; either TRBD1 or TRBD2 may supply D (5 bases each). The CDR3 spans 14 residues. Germline CDR1 DFQATT, CDR2 SNEGSKA (reference sequence). Trimming cost V 2 bases and J 3 bases, with 14 bases left between them. CDR3 DNA: TGCAGTGCTAGACAGACAGAGGGAAACTACGAGCAGTACTTC. This sequence encodes CSARQTEGNYEQYF.

The DNA for the CDR3 is TGTGCCAGCAGTTACATGGCAGGGGGAACAGATACGCAGTATTTT. It codes for CASSYMAGGTDTQYF. This chain uses TRBV6-5 with TRBJ2-3; 7 bases are a match to TRBD1. The CDR3 covers 15 residues. The V gene's germline CDR1 is MNHEY and CDR2 SVGAGI. Unmatched junction bases numbered 5, after V lost 2 bases and J lost 3 bases.

The chain links TRBV12-3 or TRBV12-4 to TRBJ1-2; 7 nucleotides align to TRBD1. V lost 3 bases to trimming and J lost 4 bases; unmatched junction nucleotides: 5. The CDR3 has 14 amino acids. The CDR3 DNA reads as TGTGCCAGCAGTTTGACAGGGCCACTCTATGGCTACACCTTC. Its protein product is CASSLTGPLYGYTF.